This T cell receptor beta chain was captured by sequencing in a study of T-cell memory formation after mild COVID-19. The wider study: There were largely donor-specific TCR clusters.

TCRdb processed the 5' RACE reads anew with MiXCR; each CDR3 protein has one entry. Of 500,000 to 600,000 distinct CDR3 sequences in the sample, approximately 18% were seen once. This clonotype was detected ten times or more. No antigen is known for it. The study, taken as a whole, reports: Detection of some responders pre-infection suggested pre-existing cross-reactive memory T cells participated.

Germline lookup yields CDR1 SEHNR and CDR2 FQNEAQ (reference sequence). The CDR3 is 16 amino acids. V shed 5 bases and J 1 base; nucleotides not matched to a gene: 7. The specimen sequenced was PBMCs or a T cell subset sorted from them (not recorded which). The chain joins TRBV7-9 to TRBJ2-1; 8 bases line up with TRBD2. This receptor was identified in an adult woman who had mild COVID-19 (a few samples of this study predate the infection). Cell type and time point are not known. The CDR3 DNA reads TGTGCCAGCAGCGATACTAGCGGCAATTCCTACAATGAGCAGTTCTTC. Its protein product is CASSDTSGNSYNEQFF.